This entry lists 16 T cell receptor beta chains sequenced from one sample in a study of blood T cell repertoires in COVID-19. Profiled with immunoSEQ multiplex PCR; TCRdb holds only in-frame clones, not every one. Among about 130,000 clones listed, 70% to 90% were seen once. The material sequenced was peripheral blood. The source of these receptors is a woman aged 45-65 years who had recovered from COVID-19.

The J gene is TRBJ1-1, the V gene TRBV7-3; D unresolved. V shed 5 bases and J shed 1 base, with 8 bases lying between them. The CDR3 has 13 amino acids. The germline V gene has CDR1 SGHTA and CDR2 FQGTGA. CDR3 protein: CASSPNRNTEAFF. The DNA of the CDR3 is TGTGCCAGCAGCCCTAACAGGAACACTGAAGCTTTCTTT.

This chain uses TRBV30 with TRBJ2-7; D is unclear. This CDR3 is built from 14 residues. Germline lookup yields CDR1 GTSNPN and CDR2 SVGIG (reference sequence). The V end was cut by 0 bases, the J end by 0 bases, with 9 bases between. The CDR3 spells CAWSVGHPSYEQYF. CDR3 sequence (DNA): TGTGCCTGGAGTGTCGGTCACCCCTCCTACGAGCAGTACTTC.

The gene calls are TRBV5-4 and TRBJ2-5; D may be TRBD2 (6 bases). Germline lookup yields CDR1 SGHNT and CDR2 YYREEE (reference sequence). The CDR3 totals 14 residues. Deletions cut 2 bases from V and 2 bases from J, with 10 bases between. In DNA, the CDR3 is TGTGCCAGCAGCTTTTCGGCGGGGCAAGAGACCCAGTACTTC. Translated, it gives CASSFSAGQETQYF.

CDR3 loop: CASSSAGRANYGYTF. The CDR3 nucleotides read TGTGCCAGCAGTTCGGCAGGGCGAGCTAACTATGGCTACACCTTC. The V call is TRBV6-5, the J call TRBJ1-2; tentative D call: TRBD1 (5 bases). The V and J ends lost 4 bases and 0 bases respectively, with 12 bases between them. This CDR3 region has 15 residues. CDR1 is MNHEY and CDR2 is SVGAGI in the germline V gene.

The V gene is TRBV4-3, the J gene TRBJ2-7, with 11 bases fitting TRBD2. Germline trimming cut 0 bases from V and 4 bases from J; bases unmatched to any gene: 2. Germline V CDR1 and CDR2: LGHNA, YSLEER. The length of the CDR3 is 15 residues. The CDR3 nucleotides read TGCGCCAGCAGCCAAGATGGGACTAGCGGATACGAGCAGTACTTC. Its protein is CASSQDGTSGYEQYF.

The rearrangement uses TRBV28 and TRBJ1-4; D remains ambiguous. Per the germline V gene, CDR1 is MDHEN and CDR2 is SYDVKM. This CDR3 spans 15 amino acids. V was shortened by 3 bases and J by 3 bases, with 11 bases between the two germline ends. This CDR3 reads CASSFGRRPNEKLFF. The CDR3, as DNA: TGTGCCAGCAGTTTCGGGAGGAGACCTAATGAAAAACTGTTTTTT.

This chain joins TRBV7-6 and TRBJ1-6; 9 bases are shared with TRBD1. The CDR3 runs 17 residues. V trimming: 6 bases; J trimming: 5 bases; junction bases outside the gene matches: 11. The germline gives CDR1 SGHVS, CDR2 FNYEAQ. DNA for the CDR3: TGTGCCAGCAGTCGGACAGGGGTAGCGAGTCATAATTCACCCCTCCACTTT. Its translation: CASSRTGVASHNSPLHF.

The chain couples TRBV19 to TRBJ1-1; perhaps TRBD1 as D (5 bases). Germline V CDR1 and CDR2: LNHDA, SQIVND (reference sequence). The CDR3 is 13 residues long. Trimming shortened V by 6 bases and J by 4 bases, and 12 bases separated the two germline ends. The CDR3 nucleotides read TGTGCCAGTAGGGGGCTAAGGGCCACTGAAGCTTTCTTT. It codes for CASRGLRATEAFF.

The chain recombines TRBV4-3 with TRBJ2-1, with D possibly TRBD2 on 6 matching bases. The germline CDR1 and CDR2 sequences are LGHNA and YSLEER. Trimming took 1 base from V and 5 from J, leaving 12 bases between them. The CDR3 extends over 15 amino acids. CDR3 sequence reads: CASSQAGGINNEQFF. The CDR3 nucleotides are TGCGCCAGCAGCCAAGCGGGCGGGATCAACAATGAGCAGTTCTTC.

V gene TRBV10-3 combines with J gene TRBJ2-7; 10 bases line up with TRBD1. Germline V CDR1 and CDR2: ENHRY, SYGVKD. J was trimmed by 2 bases and V by 3 bases; bases with no gene match: 4. This CDR3 spans 15 amino acids. The CDR3 reads CAISDKGQGTYEQYF. The CDR3 nucleotides read TGTGCCATCAGTGACAAGGGACAGGGGACCTACGAGCAGTACTTC.

This chain uses TRBV5-1 with TRBJ2-5, with 12 nucleotides matching TRBD2. V dropped 0 bases and J dropped 9; count of bases not matched to a gene: 6. This CDR3 contains 15 residues. CDR1 is SGHRS, CDR2 YFSETQ, per germline. This CDR3 reads CASSLETSGGWAQYF. CDR3 DNA sequence: TGCGCCAGCAGCTTGGAGACTAGCGGGGGATGGGCCCAGTACTTC.

The chain recombines TRBV5-1 with TRBJ2-1; 8 bases agree with TRBD1. After removal of 0 bases from V and 7 bases from J, the junction contained 6 bases not matched to a gene. This CDR3 region has 15 residues. The germline V gene encodes CDR1 SGHRS and CDR2 YFSETQ. The CDR3 DNA reads TGCGCCAGCAGCTTGGCGGGACAGGAAAGGAATGAGCAGTTCTTC. The encoded protein is CASSLAGQERNEQFF.

The chain carries TRBV7-8 and TRBJ2-3; TRBD1 matches at 7 bases. The ends lost 4 bases at V and 7 bases at J; junction bases unmatched: 5. Germline V gene sequence: CDR1 SGHVS, CDR2 FQNEAQ. The CDR3 runs to 13 residues. Here the CDR3 DNA reads TGTGCCAGCAGCTGGACAGGAATGAATACGCAGTATTTT. Protein: CASSWTGMNTQYF.

This clone has just one count. This chain links TRBV5-4 with TRBJ2-5; D gene ambiguous. The germline gives CDR1 SGHNT, CDR2 YYREEE (reference sequence). Trimming took off 0 bases at V and 1 base at J, with 10 bases between the two ends. CDR3 size: 15 residues. CDR3 loop: CASSLGGTRQETQYF. CDR3 in DNA: TGTGCCAGCAGCTTGGGCGGCACGCGCCAAGAGACCCAGTACTTC. The full variable domain, with the rest looked up from reference TRBV5-4 and TRBJ2-5, is ETGVTQSPTHLIKTRGQQVTLRCSSQSGHNTVSWYQQALGQGPQFIFQYYREEENGRGNFPPRFSGLQFPNYSSELNVNALELDDSALYLCASSLGGTRQETQYFGPGTRLLVL.

The chain carries TRBV5-5 and TRBJ1-1; TRBD1 agrees at 7 bases. Per the germline V gene, CDR1 is SGHKS and CDR2 is YYEKEE (reference sequence). The CDR3 consists of 14 residues. V lost 4 bases, J lost 1 base, and 4 bases stayed unmatched. The CDR3 is CASSTRQGNTEAFF. The DNA of the CDR3 is TGTGCCAGCAGCACTCGACAGGGGAACACTGAAGCTTTCTTT.

The chain employs TRBV5-4 and TRBJ2-7; a weak D match, TRBD2 (6 bases). The CDR3 runs 14 residues. Germline CDR1 reads SGHNT; CDR2 reads YYREEE (reference sequence). V lost 1 base, J lost 3 bases, and 11 bases lay in between. This CDR3 is CASSLTGVSYEQYF. The CDR3 region has the DNA TGTGCCAGCAGCTTGACGGGAGTTAGCTACGAGCAGTACTTC.